This TCR beta chain was observed in a study of blood T cells in healthy people across ages. Germline CDR1 is SGHVS and CDR2 is FQNEAQ. The CDR3 spans 15 residues. V lost 5 bases, J lost 9 bases, and 14 bases stayed unmatched. Caucasian individuals from Russia who were healthy and aged about 6 to 90 acted as donors. Total RNA extraction produced at least 5 micrograms (per sample) for the study. This clonotype has just one count. The use of a sample-barcoded 5' primer and a J-beta primer mix characterized a second PCR of about 6 to 11 cycles. Each cDNA molecule was tagged by a template-switch adaptor that had 12 random nucleotides. Samples each returned at least 3 million CDR3-containing paired-end reads. One entry per CDR3 protein, called by TCRdb with MiXCR from the 5' RACE reads. The top ten hold 18% of the sample, which has more than 700,000 distinct CDR3 sequences, about 45% seen once.

This TCR came from a man older than 75 in good health. This chain uses TRBV7-8 with TRBJ2-5, with 8 bases identical to TRBD2. Sequencing was carried out using blood. CDR3 sequence reads: CASSKTSAGMGAQYF. The CDR3, as DNA: TGTGCCAGCAGCAAGACTAGCGCTGGAATGGGGGCCCAGTACTTC. The full variable domain, its missing parts supplied by reference TRBV7-8 and TRBJ2-5, is GAGVSQSPRYKVAKRGQDVALRCDPISGHVSLFWYQQALGQGPEFLTYFQNEAQLDKSGLPSDRFFAERPEGSVSTLKIQRTQQEDSAVYLCASSKTSAGMGAQYFGPGTRLLVL.